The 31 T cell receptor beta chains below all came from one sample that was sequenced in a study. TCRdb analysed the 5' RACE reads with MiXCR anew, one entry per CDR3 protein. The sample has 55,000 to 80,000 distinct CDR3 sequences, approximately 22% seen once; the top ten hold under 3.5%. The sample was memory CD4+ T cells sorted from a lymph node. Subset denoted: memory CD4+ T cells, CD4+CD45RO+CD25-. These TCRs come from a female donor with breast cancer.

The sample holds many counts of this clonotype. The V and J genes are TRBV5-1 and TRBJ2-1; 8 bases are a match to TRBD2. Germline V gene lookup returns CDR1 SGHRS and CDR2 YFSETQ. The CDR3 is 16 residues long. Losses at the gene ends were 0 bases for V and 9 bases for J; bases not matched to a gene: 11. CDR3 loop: CASSLATRREDSEQFF. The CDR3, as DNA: TGCGCCAGCAGCTTGGCGACCCGGCGGGAGGATAGTGAGCAGTTCTTC.

In nucleotides, the CDR3 is TGTGCCACCCATAATTCACAGGGGACCACTAATGAAAAACTGTTTTTT. Protein: CATHNSQGTTNEKLFF. The chain links TRBV27 to TRBJ1-4; 7 nucleotides align to TRBD1. Germline loops: CDR1 MNHEY, CDR2 SMNVEV (reference sequence). The CDR3 loop spans 16 amino acids. V gave up 10 bases and J gave up 2 bases; unmatched junction bases: 13.

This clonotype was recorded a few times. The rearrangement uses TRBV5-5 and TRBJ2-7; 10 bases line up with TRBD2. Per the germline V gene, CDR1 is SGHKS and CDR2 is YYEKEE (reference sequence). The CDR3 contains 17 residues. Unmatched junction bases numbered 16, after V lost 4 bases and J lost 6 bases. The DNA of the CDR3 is TGTGCCAGCAGCACGGCGAGGCTAGCGGGGGCCGGGGGCGAGCAGTACTTC. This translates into CASSTARLAGAGGEQYF.

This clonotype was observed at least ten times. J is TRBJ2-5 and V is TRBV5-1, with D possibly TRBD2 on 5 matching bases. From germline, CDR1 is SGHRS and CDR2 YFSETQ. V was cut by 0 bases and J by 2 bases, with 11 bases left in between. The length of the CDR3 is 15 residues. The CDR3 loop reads CASSLGAAIQETQYF. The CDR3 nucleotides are TGCGCCAGCAGCTTGGGAGCGGCTATACAAGAGACCCAGTACTTC. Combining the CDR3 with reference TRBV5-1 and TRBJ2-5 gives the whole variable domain KAGVTQTPRYLIKTRGQQVTLSCSPISGHRSVSWYQQTPGQGLQFLFEYFSETQRNKGNFPGRFSGRQFSNSRSEMNVSTLELGDSALYLCASSLGAAIQETQYFGPGTRLLVL.

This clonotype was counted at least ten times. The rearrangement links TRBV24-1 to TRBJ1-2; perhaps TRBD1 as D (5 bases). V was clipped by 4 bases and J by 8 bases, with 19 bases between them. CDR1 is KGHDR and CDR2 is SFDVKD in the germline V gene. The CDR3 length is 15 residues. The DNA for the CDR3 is TGTGCCACCAGTGAAGGAACCCCAGGGTCGAGCGGCTACACCTTC. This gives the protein CATSEGTPGSSGYTF.

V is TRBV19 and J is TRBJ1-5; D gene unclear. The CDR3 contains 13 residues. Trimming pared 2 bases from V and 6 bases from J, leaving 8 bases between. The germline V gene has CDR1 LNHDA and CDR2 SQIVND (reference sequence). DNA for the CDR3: TGTGCCAGTAGTATACGGCGGAGTCAGCCCCAGCATTTT. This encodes CASSIRRSQPQHF.

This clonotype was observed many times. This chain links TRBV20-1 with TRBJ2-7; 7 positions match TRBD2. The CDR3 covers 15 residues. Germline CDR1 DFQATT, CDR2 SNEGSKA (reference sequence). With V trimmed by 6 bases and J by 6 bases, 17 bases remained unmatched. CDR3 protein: CSAGPSGRSISEQYF. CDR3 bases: TGCAGTGCCGGACCTAGCGGACGGAGTATTAGCGAGCAGTACTTC.

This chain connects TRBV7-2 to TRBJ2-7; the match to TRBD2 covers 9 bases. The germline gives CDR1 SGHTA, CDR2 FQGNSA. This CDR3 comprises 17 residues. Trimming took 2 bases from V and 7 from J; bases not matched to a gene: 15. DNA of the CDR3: TGTGCCAGCAGCTTAAGGGCGGGAGGGCCACAAACCGAGGAGCAGTACTTC. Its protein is CASSLRAGGPQTEEQYF.

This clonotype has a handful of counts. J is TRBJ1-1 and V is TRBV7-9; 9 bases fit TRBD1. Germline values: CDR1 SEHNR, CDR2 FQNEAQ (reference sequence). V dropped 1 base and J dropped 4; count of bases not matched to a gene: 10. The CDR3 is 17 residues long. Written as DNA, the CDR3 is TGTGCCAGCAGCTTAGGTACAGGGGGCTTTATCGGCACTGAAGCTTTCTTT. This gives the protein CASSLGTGGFIGTEAFF.

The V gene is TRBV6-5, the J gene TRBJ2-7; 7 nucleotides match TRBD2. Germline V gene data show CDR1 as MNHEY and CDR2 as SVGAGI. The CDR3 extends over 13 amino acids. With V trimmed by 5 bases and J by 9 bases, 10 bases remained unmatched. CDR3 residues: CASSAGGGRVQYF. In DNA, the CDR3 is TGTGCCAGCAGTGCCGGCGGGGGAAGGGTGCAGTACTTC.

The CDR3: CASSTWTSGASTDTQYF. CDR3 DNA sequence: TGTGCCAGCTCAACATGGACTAGCGGCGCTAGCACAGATACGCAGTATTTT. The J gene is TRBJ2-3, the V gene TRBV18; 10 bases are shared with TRBD2. CDR1 KGHSH and CDR2 LQKENI come from the germline V gene. The junction had 8 bases not matched to a gene; V was cut back by 5 bases and J by 0 bases. This CDR3 is built from 17 residues.

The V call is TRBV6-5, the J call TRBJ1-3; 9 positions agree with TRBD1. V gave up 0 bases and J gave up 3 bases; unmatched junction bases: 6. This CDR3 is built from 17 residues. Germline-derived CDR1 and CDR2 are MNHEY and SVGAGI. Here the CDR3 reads CASSYSAQGAIGNTIYF. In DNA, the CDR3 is TGTGCCAGCAGTTACTCGGCACAGGGGGCAATTGGAAACACCATATATTTT.

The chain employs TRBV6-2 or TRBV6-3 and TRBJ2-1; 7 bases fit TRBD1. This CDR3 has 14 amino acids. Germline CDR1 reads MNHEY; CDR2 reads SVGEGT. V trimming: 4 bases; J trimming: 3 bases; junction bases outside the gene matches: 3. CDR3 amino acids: CASSWTGFYNEQFF. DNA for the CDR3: TGTGCCAGCAGTTGGACAGGTTTCTACAATGAGCAGTTCTTC.

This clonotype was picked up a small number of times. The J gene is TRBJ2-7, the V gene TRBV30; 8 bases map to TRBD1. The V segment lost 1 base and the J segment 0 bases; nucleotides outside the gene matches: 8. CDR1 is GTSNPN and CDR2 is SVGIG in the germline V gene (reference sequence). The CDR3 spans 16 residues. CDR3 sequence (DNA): TGTGCCTGGAGTGGAGGTTTGACAGGGGCCTCCTACGAGCAGTACTTC. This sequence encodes CAWSGGLTGASYEQYF.

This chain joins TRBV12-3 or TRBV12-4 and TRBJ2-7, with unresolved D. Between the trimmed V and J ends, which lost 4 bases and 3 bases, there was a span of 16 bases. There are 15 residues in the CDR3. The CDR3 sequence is CASSSGPLTYYEQYF. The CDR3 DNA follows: TGTGCCAGCAGTTCCGGGCCCCTGACATACTACGAGCAGTACTTC.

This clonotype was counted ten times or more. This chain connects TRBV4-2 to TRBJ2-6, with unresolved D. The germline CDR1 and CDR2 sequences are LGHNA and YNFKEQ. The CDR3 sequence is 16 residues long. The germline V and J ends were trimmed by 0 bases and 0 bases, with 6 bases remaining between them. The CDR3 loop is CASSQDQNSGANVLTF. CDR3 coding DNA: TGTGCCAGCAGCCAAGATCAGAACTCTGGGGCCAACGTCCTGACTTTC.

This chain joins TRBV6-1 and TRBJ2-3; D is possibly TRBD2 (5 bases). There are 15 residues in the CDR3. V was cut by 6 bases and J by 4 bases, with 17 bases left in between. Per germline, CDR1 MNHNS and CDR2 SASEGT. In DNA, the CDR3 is TGTGCCAGCAGAACTAGTCCTGTTCGGGCAGATACGCAGTATTTT. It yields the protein CASRTSPVRADTQYF.

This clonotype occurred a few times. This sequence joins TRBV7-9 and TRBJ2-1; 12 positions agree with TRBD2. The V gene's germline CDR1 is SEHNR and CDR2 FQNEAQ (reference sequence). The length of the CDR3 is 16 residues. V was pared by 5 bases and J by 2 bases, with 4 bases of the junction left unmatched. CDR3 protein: CASSLGLAGTYNEQFF. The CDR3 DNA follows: TGTGCCAGCAGCCTCGGACTAGCGGGGACCTACAATGAGCAGTTCTTC.

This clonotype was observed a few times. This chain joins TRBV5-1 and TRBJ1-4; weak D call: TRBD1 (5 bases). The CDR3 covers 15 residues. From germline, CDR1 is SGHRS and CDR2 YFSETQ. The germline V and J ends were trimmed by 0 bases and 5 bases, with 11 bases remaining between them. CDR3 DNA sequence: TGCGCCAGCAGCTTGGCCGGGGGAAAGAATGAAAAACTGTTTTTT. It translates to CASSLAGGKNEKLFF.

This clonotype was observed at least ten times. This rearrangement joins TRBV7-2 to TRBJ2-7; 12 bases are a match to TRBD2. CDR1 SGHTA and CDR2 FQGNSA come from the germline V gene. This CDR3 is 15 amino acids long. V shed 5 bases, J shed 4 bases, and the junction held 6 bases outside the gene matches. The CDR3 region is CASSEAGTSGYEQYF. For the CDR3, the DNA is TGTGCCAGCAGCGAAGCAGGGACTAGCGGGTACGAGCAGTACTTC.

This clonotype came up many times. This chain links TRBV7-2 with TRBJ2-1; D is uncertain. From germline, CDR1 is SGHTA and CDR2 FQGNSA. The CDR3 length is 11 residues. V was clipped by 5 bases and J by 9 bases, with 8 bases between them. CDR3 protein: CASSLLSEQFF. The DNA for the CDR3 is TGTGCCAGCAGCCTCCTCAGTGAGCAGTTCTTC.

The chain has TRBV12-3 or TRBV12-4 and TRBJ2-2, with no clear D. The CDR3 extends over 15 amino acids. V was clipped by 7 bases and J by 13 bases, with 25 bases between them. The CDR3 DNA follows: TGTGCCAGCACCGACGCCGGGTCTAACACCGGAGTGCTGTTTTTT. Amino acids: CASTDAGSNTGVLFF.

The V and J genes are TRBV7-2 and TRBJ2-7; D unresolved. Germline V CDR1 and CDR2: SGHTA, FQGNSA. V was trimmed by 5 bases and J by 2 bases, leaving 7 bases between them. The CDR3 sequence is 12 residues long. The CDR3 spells CASSVTPYEQYF. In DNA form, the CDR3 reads TGTGCCAGCAGCGTTACTCCCTACGAGCAGTACTTC.

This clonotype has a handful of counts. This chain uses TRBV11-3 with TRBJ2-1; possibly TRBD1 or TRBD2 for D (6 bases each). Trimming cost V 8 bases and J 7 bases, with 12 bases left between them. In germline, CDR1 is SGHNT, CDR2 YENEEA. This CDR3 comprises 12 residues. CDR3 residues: CASEGGWNEQFF. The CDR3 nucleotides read TGTGCCAGCGAGGGGGGCTGGAATGAGCAGTTCTTC. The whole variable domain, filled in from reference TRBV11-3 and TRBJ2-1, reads EAGVVQSPRYKIIEKKQPVAFWCNPISGHNTLYWYLQNLGQGPELLIRYENEEAVDDSQLPKDRFSAERLKGVDSTLKIQPAELGDSAVYLCASEGGWNEQFFGPGTRLTVL.

The CDR3 sequence is CASSIQGLRETQYF. CDR3 nucleotides: TGTGCCAGTAGTATACAGGGTCTGCGAGAGACCCAGTACTTC. The gene calls are TRBV19 and TRBJ2-5, with D perhaps matching TRBD1 (5 bases). The CDR3 length is 14 residues. Trimming took 2 bases from V and 4 from J, leaving 11 bases between them. CDR1 and CDR2 from the germline V gene are LNHDA and SQIVND (reference sequence).

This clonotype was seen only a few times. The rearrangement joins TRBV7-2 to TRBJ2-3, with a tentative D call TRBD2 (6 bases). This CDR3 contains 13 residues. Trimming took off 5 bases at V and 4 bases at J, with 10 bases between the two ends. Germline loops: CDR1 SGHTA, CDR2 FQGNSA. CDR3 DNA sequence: TGTGCCAGCAGCAATCCTAGCGCAGATACGCAGTATTTT. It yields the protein CASSNPSADTQYF.

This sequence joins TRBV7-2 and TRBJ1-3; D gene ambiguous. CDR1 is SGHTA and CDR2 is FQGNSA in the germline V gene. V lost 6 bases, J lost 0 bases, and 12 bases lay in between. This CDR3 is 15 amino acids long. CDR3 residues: CASSSARLSGNTIYF. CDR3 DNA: TGTGCCAGCAGTTCCGCCCGACTCTCTGGAAACACCATATATTTT.

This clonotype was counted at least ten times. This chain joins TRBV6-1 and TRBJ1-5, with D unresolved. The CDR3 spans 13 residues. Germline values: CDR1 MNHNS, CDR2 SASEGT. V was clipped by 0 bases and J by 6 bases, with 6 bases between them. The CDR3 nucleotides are TGTGCCAGCAGTGAAGCTCGTCCTCAGCCCCAGCATTTT. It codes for CASSEARPQPQHF.

The CDR3 DNA follows: TGTGCCAGCAGTTACGACAGGGGGCTTTCACCCCTCCACTTT. It codes for CASSYDRGLSPLHF. The chain carries TRBV6-1 and TRBJ1-6; 10 positions agree with TRBD1. The CDR3 is made up of 14 amino acids. The J segment lost 9 bases and the V segment lost 5 bases, leaving 4 bases of the junction unmatched. From germline, CDR1 is MNHNS and CDR2 SASEGT.

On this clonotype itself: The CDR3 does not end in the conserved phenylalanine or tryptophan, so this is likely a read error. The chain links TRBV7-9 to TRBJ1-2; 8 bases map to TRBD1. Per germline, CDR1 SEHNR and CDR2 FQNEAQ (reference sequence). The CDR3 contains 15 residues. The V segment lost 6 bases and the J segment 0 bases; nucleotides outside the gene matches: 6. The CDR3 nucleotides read TGTGCCAGCAGTCCACAGGGGGTTGCTAACTATGGCTACACCTCC. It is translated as CASSPQGVANYGYTS.

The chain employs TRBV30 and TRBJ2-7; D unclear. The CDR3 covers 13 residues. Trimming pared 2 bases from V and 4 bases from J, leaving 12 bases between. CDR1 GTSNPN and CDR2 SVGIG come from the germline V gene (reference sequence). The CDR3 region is CAWSPTSGYEQYF. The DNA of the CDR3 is TGTGCCTGGAGTCCAACTTCTGGGTACGAGCAGTACTTC.